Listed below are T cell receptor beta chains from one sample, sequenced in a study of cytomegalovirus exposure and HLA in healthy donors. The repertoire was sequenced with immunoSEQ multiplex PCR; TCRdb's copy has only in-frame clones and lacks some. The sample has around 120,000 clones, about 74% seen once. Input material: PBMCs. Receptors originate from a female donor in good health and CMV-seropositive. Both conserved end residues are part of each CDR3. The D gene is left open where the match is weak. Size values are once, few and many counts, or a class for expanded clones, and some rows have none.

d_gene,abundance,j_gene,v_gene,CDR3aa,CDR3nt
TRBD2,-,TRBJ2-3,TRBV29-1,CSVEDIGTSGIRADTQYF,TGCAGCGTTGAAGATATCGGGACTAGCGGGATCCGCGCAGATACGCAGTATTTT
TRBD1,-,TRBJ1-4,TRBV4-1,CASSQGPGTGGEKLFF,TGCGCCAGCAGCCAGGGCCCCGGGACAGGGGGTGAAAAACTGTTTTTT
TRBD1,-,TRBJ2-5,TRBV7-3,CASSLIDRAGETQYF,TGTGCCAGCAGCTTAATCGACAGGGCAGGCGAGACCCAGTACTTC
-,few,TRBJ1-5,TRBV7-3,CASSLSPGQPQHF,TGTGCCAGCAGCTTAAGCCCGGGACAGCCCCAGCATTTT
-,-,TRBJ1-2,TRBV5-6,CASSLVGRGNYGYTF,TGTGCCAGCAGCTTGGTTGGCAGGGGAAACTATGGCTACACCTTC
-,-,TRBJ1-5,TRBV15,CATSRGTVNQPQHF,TGTGCCACCAGCAGAGGGACAGTCAATCAGCCCCAGCATTTT
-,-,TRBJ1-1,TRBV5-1,CASSLDTNTEAFF,TGCGCCAGCAGCCTGGACACGAACACTGAAGCTTTCTTT
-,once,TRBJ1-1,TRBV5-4,CASSLYRESTEAFF,TGTGCCAGCAGCTTGTACAGGGAGAGCACTGAAGCTTTCTTT
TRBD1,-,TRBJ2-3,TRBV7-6,CASSLRSGGGLGTQYF,TGTGCCAGCAGCTTAAGGTCAGGGGGCGGGCTGGGTACGCAGTATTTT
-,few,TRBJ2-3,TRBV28,CASSQGLGTQYF,TGTGCCAGCAGCCAGGGGTTGGGTACGCAGTATTTT
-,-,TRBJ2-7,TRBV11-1,CASSLYRSSYEQYF,TGTGCCAGCAGCTTATACAGGAGCTCCTACGAGCAGTACTTC
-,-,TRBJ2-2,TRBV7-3,CASSLSGSNTGELFF,TGTGCCAGCAGCTTATCAGGGTCGAACACCGGGGAGCTGTTTTTT
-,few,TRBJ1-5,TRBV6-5,CASSYTRESNQPQHF,TGTGCCAGCAGTTATACAAGGGAGAGCAATCAGCCCCAGCATTTT
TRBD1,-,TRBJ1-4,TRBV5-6,CASSLGQGDEKLFF,TGTGCCAGCAGCTTGGGGCAGGGGGATGAAAAACTGTTTTTT
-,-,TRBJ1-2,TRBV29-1,CSVSTENPYGYTF,TGCAGCGTTTCGACGGAGAATCCTTATGGCTACACCTTC
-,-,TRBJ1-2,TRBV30,CAWEESAAQFYGYTF,TGTGCCTGGGAAGAATCGGCAGCGCAATTCTATGGCTACACCTTC